The present T cell receptor beta chain was sequenced within a study of cytomegalovirus exposure and HLA in healthy donors. Germline CDR1 reads SGDLS; CDR2 reads YYNGEE. The CDR3 consists of 13 residues. The trim removed 0 bases at V and 8 bases at J, leaving 1 base unmatched. PCR employed 60 Vbeta and 13 Jbeta primers. Here immunoSEQ multiplex PCR was the method, and the copy in TCRdb shows in-frame clones only, minus some. The sample has about 170,000 clones, roughly 84% seen once. The sample holds a few counts of this clone. No antigen is known for it. Study-wide points: Listed as cytomegalovirus-associated were 150 to 200 TCR beta chains.

This rearrangement joins TRBV9 to TRBJ1-1; 10 positions agree with TRBD1. This TCR derives from a man younger than 40 in good health and CMV-seropositive. Sequenced sample: PBMCs. CDR3 sequence (DNA): TGTGCCAGCAGCGTAGGACAGGGGGCCGAAGCTTTCTTT. Translating it yields CASSVGQGAEAFF.